This T cell receptor beta chain is from a study of cytomegalovirus exposure and HLA in healthy donors. The PCR contained 60 Vbeta and 13 Jbeta primers. Measured with immunoSEQ multiplex PCR; TCRdb has only the in-frame clones, and not every one. This sample has 150,000 or so clones, with more than 60% found just once. Details on this clone: The antigen is not known.

Whole-study findings and limits: One variant, a missense change in DCLRE1C, was linked in a later analysis to TCR beta V- and J-gene trimming.

The TCR originated in a man between 18 and 29 years old in good health and CMV-seropositive. Sequenced input: PBMCs.

CDR3 region: CASRMLSSNTGELFF. The CDR3 DNA reads as TGTGCCAGCAGAATGTTGTCTTCGAACACCGGGGAGCTGTTTTTT. The V gene is TRBV27, the J gene TRBJ2-2; D unresolved. The germline V gene encodes CDR1 MNHEY and CDR2 SMNVEV (reference sequence). CDR3 size: 15 residues. The V end lost 6 bases, the J end lost 0 bases, and 11 bases lay between the germline ends.